The 17 T cell receptor beta chains reported below all come from one sample, sequenced in a study of shared clonotypes between healthy human individuals. Clones were read by immunoSEQ multiplex PCR, and TCRdb kept only the in-frame ones, dropping some. The data show around 600,000 clones, with 95% to 98% seen just once and 0.25% to 0.35% held by the top ten. Naive CD8 cells, CD45RO-negative and positively selected for CCR7, excluded terminally differentiated effector memory CD45RA+ cells. Sequencing input: naive CD8+ T cells sorted from blood. These TCRs come from a young man in good health.

This chain connects TRBV6-1 to TRBJ2-7; D perhaps matches TRBD2 (6 bases). V lost 1 base, J lost 2 bases, and 12 bases lay in between. CDR1 MNHNS and CDR2 SASEGT come from the germline V gene. The CDR3 runs to 15 residues. The CDR3 here is CASSEGSGGTYEQYF. The DNA for the CDR3 is TGTGCCAGCAGTGAAGGTTCCGGGGGAACCTACGAGCAGTACTTC.

A remark on this clone: The identical CDR3 is also encoded by other nucleotide sequences in the sample. The V call is TRBV27, the J call TRBJ2-4; D gene ambiguous. The CDR3 has 14 residues. With 4 bases removed from V and 0 bases from J, the gap between germline ends came to 7 bases. Germline lookup yields CDR1 MNHEY and CDR2 SMNVEV (reference sequence). CDR3 bases: TGTGCCAGCAGTTCCCGACTAGCCAAAAACATTCAGTACTTC. Its protein product is CASSSRLAKNIQYF.

The rearrangement uses TRBV29-1 and TRBJ2-3; 8 bases agree with TRBD2. This CDR3 region has 14 residues. Germline lookup yields CDR1 SQVTM and CDR2 ANQGSEA. Unmatched junction bases numbered 10, after V lost 7 bases and J lost 4 bases. CDR3 protein: CSAIPAGVPDTQYF. DNA for the CDR3: TGCAGCGCGATCCCAGCGGGAGTCCCAGATACGCAGTATTTT.

V gene TRBV10-3 combines with J gene TRBJ2-7, with D perhaps matching TRBD2 (6 bases). In germline, CDR1 is ENHRY, CDR2 SYGVKD. The CDR3 length is 13 residues. V gave up 9 bases and J gave up 0 bases, with 12 bases separating them. For the CDR3, the DNA is TGTGCCATAAGCGGGCCAGACTCCTACGAGCAGTACTTC. The encoded protein is CAISGPDSYEQYF.

The V gene is TRBV27, the J gene TRBJ2-2; tentative D call: TRBD1 (5 bases). The CDR3 totals 15 residues. CDR1 is MNHEY and CDR2 is SMNVEV in the germline V gene (reference sequence). Trimming took 0 bases from V and 7 from J, leaving 12 bases between them. The CDR3 region is CASSLSVRGSGELFF. The CDR3 nucleotides read TGTGCCAGCAGTTTATCGGTTAGGGGAAGCGGGGAGCTGTTTTTT.

The rearrangement links TRBV15 to TRBJ2-7; 12 bases match TRBD2. The CDR3 is 12 residues long. After removal of 10 bases from V and 4 bases from J, the junction contained 2 bases not matched to a gene. Per the germline V gene, CDR1 is LNHNV and CDR2 is YYDKDF (reference sequence). The CDR3, as DNA: TGTGCCATTGGGACTAGCGGGTACGAGCAGTACTTC. Residues: CAIGTSGYEQYF. Full variable domain (remainder filled in from reference TRBV15 and TRBJ2-7): DAMVIQNPRYQVTQFGKPVTLSCSQTLNHNVMYWYQQKSSQAPKLLFHYYDKDFNNEADTPDNFQSRRPNTSFCFLDIRSPGLGDTAMYLCAIGTSGYEQYFGPGTRLTVT.

The V gene is TRBV5-5, the J gene TRBJ1-4; 8 bases are shared with TRBD1. Germline trimming cut 5 bases from V and 8 bases from J; bases unmatched to any gene: 8. CDR3 length: 14 amino acids. Germline-derived CDR1 and CDR2 are SGHKS and YYEKEE (reference sequence). CDR3 DNA sequence: TGTGCCAGCAGATCTACAGGGGGTACCGAAAAACTGTTTTTT. It yields the protein CASRSTGGTEKLFF.

V is TRBV25-1 and J is TRBJ1-2; D remains ambiguous. Germline values: CDR1 MGHDK, CDR2 SYGVNS. The CDR3 spans 15 residues. The germline V and J ends were trimmed by 2 bases and 7 bases, with 17 bases remaining between them. The CDR3: CASSEREGWGAGYTF. CDR3 coding DNA: TGTGCCAGCAGTGAACGGGAAGGATGGGGTGCTGGCTACACCTTC.

This chain uses TRBV11-2 with TRBJ2-5; possibly TRBD1 for D (6 bases). Trimming pared 1 base from V and 6 bases from J, leaving 12 bases between. The germline CDR1 and CDR2 sequences are SGHAT and FQNNGV. The CDR3 totals 14 residues. CDR3 in amino acids: CASSLGAGVKTQYF. DNA of the CDR3: TGTGCCAGCAGCTTAGGGGCAGGGGTAAAGACCCAGTACTTC. Full variable domain (remainder filled in from reference TRBV11-2 and TRBJ2-5): EAGVAQSPRYKIIEKRQSVAFWCNPISGHATLYWYQQILGQGPKLLIQFQNNGVVDDSQLPKDRFSAERLKGVDSTLKIQPAKLEDSAVYLCASSLGAGVKTQYFGPGTRLLVL.

The chain joins TRBV28 to TRBJ2-7; 10 bases fit TRBD2. Germline assignment: CDR1 MDHEN and CDR2 SYDVKM. This CDR3 region has 15 residues. J gave up 3 bases and V 3 bases, and 5 bases lay outside the gene matches. As DNA, the CDR3 is TGTGCCAGCAGTTTTCATTCTAGCGGGAGCTACGAGCAGTACTTC. Its translation is CASSFHSSGSYEQYF.

CDR3 region: CASSLVGLANNEQFF. CDR3 nucleotide sequence: TGTGCCAGCAGCTTGGTAGGACTAGCGAACAATGAGCAGTTCTTC. The chain carries TRBV5-4 and TRBJ2-1, with 9 bases lining up with TRBD2. Germline V gene data show CDR1 as SGHNT and CDR2 as YYREEE (reference sequence). The CDR3 is made up of 15 amino acids. V trimming: 0 bases; J trimming: 5 bases; junction bases outside the gene matches: 3.

The genes are TRBV2 and TRBJ2-4; D unresolved. V lost 4 bases to trimming and J lost 2 bases, with 3 bases between them. The germline V gene has CDR1 SNHLY and CDR2 FYNNEI. The CDR3 runs to 12 residues. CDR3 coding DNA: TGTGCCAGCAGTGTTCCCAAAAACATTCAGTACTTC. It yields the protein CASSVPKNIQYF.

V and J are TRBV15 and TRBJ1-1; D unresolved. The CDR3 is 12 residues long. CDR1 and CDR2 (germline): LNHNV, YYDKDF (reference sequence). Trimming left V 0 bases short and J 5 bases short, with 4 bases between. CDR3 protein: CATSREETEAFF. The DNA for the CDR3 is TGTGCCACCAGCAGAGAGGAGACTGAAGCTTTCTTT.

This rearrangement joins TRBV2 to TRBJ2-2; 10 positions agree with TRBD1. From germline, CDR1 is SNHLY and CDR2 FYNNEI. V was pared by 5 bases and J by 6 bases, with 6 bases of the junction left unmatched. The CDR3 runs to 15 residues. This chain's CDR3 is CASSNRQGASGELFF. As DNA, the CDR3 is TGTGCCAGCAGTAATCGACAGGGGGCTTCCGGGGAGCTGTTTTTT.

This clone was recorded once. The chain links TRBV5-1 to TRBJ2-7; no definite D call. The ends were cut back, 0 bases at V and 5 bases at J, with 12 bases in the middle. This CDR3 is 14 amino acids long. The germline V gene has CDR1 SGHRS and CDR2 YFSETQ. As DNA, the CDR3 is TGCGCCAGCAGCTTGGAATCTTCGGTAAACGAGCAGTACTTC. Translating gives CASSLESSVNEQYF.

This chain uses TRBV27 with TRBJ2-2; TRBD2 agrees at 8 bases. This CDR3 is built from 18 residues. With V trimmed by 6 bases and J by 3 bases, 15 bases remained unmatched. Germline-derived CDR1 and CDR2 are MNHEY and SMNVEV (reference sequence). In nucleotides, the CDR3 is TGTGCCAGCAGGACTACTAGCGGACCCATGCGGGACACCGGGGAGCTGTTTTTT. It yields the protein CASRTTSGPMRDTGELFF.

The rearrangement uses TRBV7-9 and TRBJ2-7, with 7 bases aligning to TRBD2. The CDR3 contains 17 residues. The junction had 11 bases not matched to a gene; V was cut back by 2 bases and J by 1 base. Germline CDR1 and CDR2: SEHNR and FQNEAQ (reference sequence). Here the CDR3 DNA reads TGTGCCAGCAGCTTATGGGTGGGAGGGCCAGGATCCTACGAGCAGTACTTC. Its translation is CASSLWVGGPGSYEQYF. The full variable domain, in which reference TRBV7-9 and TRBJ2-7 provide the parts outside the CDR3, is DTGVSQNPRHKITKRGQNVTFRCDPISEHNRLYWYRQTLGQGPEFLTYFQNEAQLEKSRLLSDRFSAERPKGSFSTLEIQRTEQGDSAMYLCASSLWVGGPGSYEQYFGPGTRLTVT.